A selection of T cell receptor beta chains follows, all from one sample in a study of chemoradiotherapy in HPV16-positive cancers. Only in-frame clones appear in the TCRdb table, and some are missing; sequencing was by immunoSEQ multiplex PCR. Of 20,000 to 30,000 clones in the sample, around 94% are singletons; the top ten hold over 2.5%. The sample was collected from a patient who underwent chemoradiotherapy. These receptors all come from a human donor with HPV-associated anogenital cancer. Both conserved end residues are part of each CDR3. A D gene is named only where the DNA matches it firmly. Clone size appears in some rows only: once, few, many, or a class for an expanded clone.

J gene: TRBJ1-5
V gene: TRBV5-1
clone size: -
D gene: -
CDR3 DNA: TGCGCCAGCAGTCTATTGGGGGATCAGCCCCAGCATTTT
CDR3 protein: CASSLLGDQPQHF

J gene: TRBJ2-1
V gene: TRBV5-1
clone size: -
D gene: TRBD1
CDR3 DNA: TGCGCCAGCAGCCAAGGACAGGGCCCCTACAATGAGCAGTTCTTC
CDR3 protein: CASSQGQGPYNEQFF

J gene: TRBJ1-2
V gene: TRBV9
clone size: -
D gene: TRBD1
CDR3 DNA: TGTGCCAGCAACCGGGACAGCTATGGCTACACCTTC
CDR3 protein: CASNRDSYGYTF

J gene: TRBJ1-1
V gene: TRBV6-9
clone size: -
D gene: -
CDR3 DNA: TGTGCCAGCAGTTATCAGGTGGAACGCACTGAAGCTTTCTTT
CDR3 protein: CASSYQVERTEAFF

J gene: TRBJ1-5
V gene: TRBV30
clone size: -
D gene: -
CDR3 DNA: TGTGCCTGGAGTGTAGGGTCAGGGAGCAATCAGCCCCAGCATTTT
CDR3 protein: CAWSVGSGSNQPQHF

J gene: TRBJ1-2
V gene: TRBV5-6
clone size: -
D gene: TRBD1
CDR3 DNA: TGTGCCAGCAGCCCCGATGGACAGGCGGGTGGCTACACCTTC
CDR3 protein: CASSPDGQAGGYTF

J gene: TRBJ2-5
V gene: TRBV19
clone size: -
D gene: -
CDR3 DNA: TGTGCCAGTAGTACGACTTCCTTAGAGACCCAGTACTTC
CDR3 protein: CASSTTSLETQYF

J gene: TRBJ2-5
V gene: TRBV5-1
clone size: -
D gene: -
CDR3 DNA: TGCGCCAGCAGCTTGGGAGACAGAGAAGAGACCCAGTACTTC
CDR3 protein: CASSLGDREETQYF

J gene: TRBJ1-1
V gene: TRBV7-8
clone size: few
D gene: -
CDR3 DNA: TGTGCCAGCAGCCAAAAATCTTTGCTGGCGAACACTGAAGCTTTCTTT
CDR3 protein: CASSQKSLLANTEAFF

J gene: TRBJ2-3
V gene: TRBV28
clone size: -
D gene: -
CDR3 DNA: TGTGCCAGCAGTTTGGGTTTCGGGCTAGCGCGGGACACAGATACGCAGTATTTT
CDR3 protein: CASSLGFGLARDTDTQYF

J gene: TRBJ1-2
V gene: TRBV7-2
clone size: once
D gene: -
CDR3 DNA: TGTGCCAGCACCCTAACTATGGCAGCGAACTATGGCTACACCTTC
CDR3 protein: CASTLTMAANYGYTF

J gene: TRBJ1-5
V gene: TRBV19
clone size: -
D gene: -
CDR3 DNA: TGTGCCAGTTCCCAAGTGGGGAGAAGTGTCGATCAGCCCCAGCATTTT
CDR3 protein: CASSQVGRSVDQPQHF

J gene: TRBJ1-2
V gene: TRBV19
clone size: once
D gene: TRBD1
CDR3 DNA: TGTGCCAGTATGAGGGAAGGGGGCGAGGGCTACACCTTC
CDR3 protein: CASMREGGEGYTF

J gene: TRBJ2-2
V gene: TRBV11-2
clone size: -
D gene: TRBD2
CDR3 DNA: TGTGCCAGCAGCTTAGTTCCTAGCGGGGGGGCAACGACCGGGGAGCTGTTTTTT
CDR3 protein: CASSLVPSGGATTGELFF

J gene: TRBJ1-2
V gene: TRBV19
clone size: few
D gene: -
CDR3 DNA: TGTGCCAGTAGTATCGACCCGGGGGTGGCGGCTGGCTACACCTTC
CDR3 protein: CASSIDPGVAAGYTF

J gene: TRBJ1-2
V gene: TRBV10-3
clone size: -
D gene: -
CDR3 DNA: TGTGCCATCAGTGAGTCTAAGTATGGCTACACCTTC
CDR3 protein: CAISESKYGYTF

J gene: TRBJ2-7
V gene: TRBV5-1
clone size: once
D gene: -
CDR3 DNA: TGCGCCAGCAGCTTGGTGGCAGGGTCCTACGAGCAGTACTTC
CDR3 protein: CASSLVAGSYEQYF

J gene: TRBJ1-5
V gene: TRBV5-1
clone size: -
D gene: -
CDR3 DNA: TGCGCCAGCAGTCCAGACAGCGAGGTTCAGCCCCAGCATTTT
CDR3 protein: CASSPDSEVQPQHF

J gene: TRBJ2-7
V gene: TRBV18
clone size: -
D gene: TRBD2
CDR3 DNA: TGTGCCAGCTCACCACAAGGATCGGGGGGGCGAGACGAGCAGTACTTC
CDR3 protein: CASSPQGSGGRDEQYF

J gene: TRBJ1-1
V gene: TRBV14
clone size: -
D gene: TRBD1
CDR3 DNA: TGTGCCAGCAGCCCTTACAGGGGTACGGACACTGAAGCTTTCTTT
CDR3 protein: CASSPYRGTDTEAFF

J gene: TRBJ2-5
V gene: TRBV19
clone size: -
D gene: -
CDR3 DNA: TGTGCCAGTAGCATCCTGGAGGGGCCCCAAGAGACCCAGTACTTC
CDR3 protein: CASSILEGPQETQYF

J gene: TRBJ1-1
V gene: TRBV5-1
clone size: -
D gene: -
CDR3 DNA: TGCGCCAGTAGCACCGGACCTGACACTGAAGCTTTCTTT
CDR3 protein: CASSTGPDTEAFF

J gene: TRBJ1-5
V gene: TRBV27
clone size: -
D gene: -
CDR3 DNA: TGTGCCAGCAGTTTTGTTAATCAGCCCCAGCATTTT
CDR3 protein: CASSFVNQPQHF

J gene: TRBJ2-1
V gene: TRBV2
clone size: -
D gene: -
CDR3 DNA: TGTGCCAGCAGCGAGGAGGCAGCAAGAAATGAGCAGTTCTTC
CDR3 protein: CASSEEAARNEQFF

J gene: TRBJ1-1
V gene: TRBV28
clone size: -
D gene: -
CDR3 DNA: TGTGCCAGCAGTTTACTCACCGCGGTAACCACTGAAGCTTTCTTT
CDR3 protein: CASSLLTAVTTEAFF

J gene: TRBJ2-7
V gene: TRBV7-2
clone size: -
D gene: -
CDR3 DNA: TGTGCCAGCAGCTTGAGTAGGCCCCAGGGGGAGCAGTACTTC
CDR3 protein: CASSLSRPQGEQYF

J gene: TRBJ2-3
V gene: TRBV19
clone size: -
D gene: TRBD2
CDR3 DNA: TGTGCCAGTAAAACGGGAGGAAGCACAGATACGCAGTATTTT
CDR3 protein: CASKTGGSTDTQYF

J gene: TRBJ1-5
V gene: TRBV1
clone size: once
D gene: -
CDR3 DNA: TGCACCAGCAAAGGACAGGGGGAGTATTTT
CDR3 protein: CTSKGQGEYF

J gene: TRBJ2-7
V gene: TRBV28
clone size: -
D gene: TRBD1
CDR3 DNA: TGTGCCAGCAGTCCCGTCCCGGGACAGGACTCCTACGAGCAGTACTTC
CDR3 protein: CASSPVPGQDSYEQYF

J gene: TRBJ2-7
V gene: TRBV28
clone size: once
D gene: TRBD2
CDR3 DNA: TGTGCCACCGGGACTAGCGGGAGGGCCGGTATCTACGAGCAGTACTTC
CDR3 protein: CATGTSGRAGIYEQYF

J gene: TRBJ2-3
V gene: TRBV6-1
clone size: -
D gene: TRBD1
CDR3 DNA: TGTGCCAGCAGTGCAGCCTTGGGACAGGGAACAGATACGCAGTATTTT
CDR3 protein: CASSAALGQGTDTQYF

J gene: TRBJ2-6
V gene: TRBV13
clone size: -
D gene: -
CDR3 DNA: TGTGCCAGCAGCGCTCTCCCCCCCCGGAACTCTGGGGCCAACGTCCTGACTTTC
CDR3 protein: CASSALPPRNSGANVLTF

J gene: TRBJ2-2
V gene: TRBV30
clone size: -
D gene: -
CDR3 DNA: TGTGCCTGGAGGGGCGTGACAGCCACCGGGGAGCTGTTTTTT
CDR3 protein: CAWRGVTATGELFF

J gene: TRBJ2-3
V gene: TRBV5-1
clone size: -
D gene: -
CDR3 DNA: TGCGCCAGCAGCTTGGCCGAAGGACCTCCCAGGGTCCGATCTGATACGCAGTATTTT
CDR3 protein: CASSLAEGPPRVRSDTQYF

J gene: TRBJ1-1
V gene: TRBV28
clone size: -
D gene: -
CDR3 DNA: TGTGCCAGCAAGGGATTGAACACTGAAGCTTTCTTT
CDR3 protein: CASKGLNTEAFF

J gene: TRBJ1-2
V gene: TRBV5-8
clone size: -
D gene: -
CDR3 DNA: TGTGCCAGCAGCGTGGGTCGGGGTATTTCATATGGCTACACCTTC
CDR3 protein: CASSVGRGISYGYTF

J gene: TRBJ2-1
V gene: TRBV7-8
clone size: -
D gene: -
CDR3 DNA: TGTGCCAGCAACACCGGGACCTTCCTCTACAATGAGCAGTTCTTC
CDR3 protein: CASNTGTFLYNEQFF

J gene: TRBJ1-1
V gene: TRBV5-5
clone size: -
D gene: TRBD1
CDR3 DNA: TGTGCCAGCAGCCCCACCACCCCGGGACAGGCACTAATGAACACTGAAGCTTTCTTT
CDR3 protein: CASSPTTPGQALMNTEAFF

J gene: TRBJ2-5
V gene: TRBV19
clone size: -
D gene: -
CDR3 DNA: TGTGCCAGTAGTAAGGTTCCGAGGGGGTTAGAAGAGACCCAGTACTTC
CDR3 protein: CASSKVPRGLEETQYF

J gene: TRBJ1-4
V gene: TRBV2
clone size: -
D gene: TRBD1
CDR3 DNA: TGTGCCAGCAGTTGGACAGGGGGCAAGGAAAAACTGTTTTTT
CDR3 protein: CASSWTGGKEKLFF